This T cell receptor (beta chain) was obtained from a study of CD8 T cells in ankylosing spondylitis. Study results and caveats: Characteristic, it appeared, of ankylosing spondylitis blood was a TCR beta motif of seven or eight highly homologous variants. Clones tied to disease were said to be significantly enriched in matched ankylosing spondylitis synovial fluid.

Using quantitative 5'-RACE with molecular barcodes, the authors made TCR beta libraries. TCRdb re-called the 5' RACE reads with MiXCR, one entry per CDR3 protein. The repertoire holds a few hundred thousand distinct CDR3 sequences, with 6.5% to 10% as singletons. Per the germline V gene, CDR1 is SGHKS and CDR2 is YYEKEE (reference sequence). The ends were cut back, 5 bases at V and 5 bases at J, with 14 bases in the middle. The CDR3 totals 13 residues. As to this clonotype: Its target is unknown.

This TCR derives from a male donor with ankylosing spondylitis. This chain connects TRBV5-5 to TRBJ2-7; D is possibly TRBD1 (5 bases). The sample consisted of blood, either unsorted or a sorted T cell fraction (not recorded which). The CDR3 loop reads CASRFTGQDEQYF. CDR3 coding DNA: TGTGCCAGCAGATTTACAGGTCAAGACGAGCAGTACTTC.